These T cell receptor beta chains were read from a single sample in a study of regulatory T cells in long-lasting Graves disease. In TCRdb, the multiplex PCR reads were re-called with MiXCR into one record per CDR3 protein. Of roughly 500,000 distinct CDR3 sequences listed, 9.5% to 15% are singletons. The same data also went into a second study, on T cells in Graves' hyperthyroidism and ophthalmopathy.

The source material was peripheral blood mononuclear cells (PBMCs), sampled at new diagnosis, from a patient treated with antithyroid drugs. All receptors derive from a woman aged 25 to 45 with Graves disease. Each CDR3 is given with its conserved first and last residue. Fields, in order: clone size, J gene, V gene, D gene, CDR3 protein, CDR3 DNA. D genes are given only for firm matches. Rows give clone size only sometimes, using once, few, many, or a class for an expanded clone.

clone_size: many
j_call: TRBJ1-4
v_call: TRBV11-3
d_call: NA
cdr3_aa: CASSLYGTPGEKLFF
cdr3_nt: TGTGCCAGCAGCTTATACGGGACGCCCGGAGAAAAACTGTTTTTT

clone_size: NA
j_call: TRBJ2-1
v_call: TRBV4-2
d_call: TRBD2
cdr3_aa: CASSQRAPSISGSSYNEQFF
cdr3_nt: TGTGCCAGCAGCCAAAGGGCCCCCTCGATTAGCGGGAGCTCCTACAATGAGCAGTTCTTC

clone_size: many
j_call: TRBJ2-7
v_call: TRBV11-2
d_call: TRBD2
cdr3_aa: CASSWGLEDYEQYF
cdr3_nt: TGTGCCAGCAGCTGGGGACTAGAGGACTACGAGCAGTACTTC

clone_size: many
j_call: TRBJ1-1
v_call: TRBV6-2/TRBV6-3
d_call: TRBD1
cdr3_aa: CASSFPGWLGTGVHPNTEAFF
cdr3_nt: TGTGCCAGCAGTTTTCCGGGGTGGTTGGGGACAGGGGTCCACCCGAACACTGAAGCTTTCTTT

clone_size: many
j_call: TRBJ2-5
v_call: TRBV6-1
d_call: TRBD2
cdr3_aa: CASSPGASGLRVETQYF
cdr3_nt: TGTGCCAGCAGTCCGGGGGCTAGCGGGCTCCGGGTGGAGACCCAGTACTTC

clone_size: many
j_call: TRBJ2-7
v_call: TRBV29-1
d_call: NA
cdr3_aa: CSPDHRFGHGLLNDEQYF
cdr3_nt: TGCAGCCCCGACCATCGCTTCGGACACGGGCTACTTAATGACGAGCAGTACTTC

clone_size: many
j_call: TRBJ2-3
v_call: TRBV7-2
d_call: TRBD2
cdr3_aa: CASSLSGRGGTDTQYF
cdr3_nt: TGTGCCAGCAGCTTAAGCGGGAGGGGAGGCACAGATACGCAGTATTTT

clone_size: NA
j_call: TRBJ1-5
v_call: TRBV3-1
d_call: NA
cdr3_aa: CASSPFLGSNQPQHF
cdr3_nt: TGTGCCAGCAGCCCCTTCTTAGGGTCCAATCAGCCCCAGCATTTT

clone_size: many
j_call: TRBJ2-1
v_call: TRBV6-1
d_call: TRBD2
cdr3_aa: CASSPLTSGSEQFF
cdr3_nt: TGTGCCAGCAGTCCCCTGACTAGCGGGAGTGAGCAGTTCTTC

clone_size: many
j_call: TRBJ2-5
v_call: TRBV11-2
d_call: TRBD2
cdr3_aa: CASSGLAGVGETQYF
cdr3_nt: TGTGCCAGCAGCGGACTAGCGGGAGTTGGAGAGACCCAGTACTTC

clone_size: NA
j_call: TRBJ1-3
v_call: TRBV6-2/TRBV6-3
d_call: NA
cdr3_aa: CGSSYTWGSSGNTIYF
cdr3_nt: TGTGGCAGCAGTTACACCTGGGGTTCCTCTGGAAACACCATATATTTT

clone_size: NA
j_call: TRBJ2-5
v_call: TRBV4-1
d_call: NA
cdr3_aa: CASSHPTARTGMPQETQYF
cdr3_nt: TGCGCCAGCAGCCATCCAACCGCACGAACGGGGATGCCTCAAGAGACCCAGTACTTC

clone_size: NA
j_call: TRBJ1-4
v_call: TRBV18
d_call: NA
cdr3_aa: CASSQDREKLFF
cdr3_nt: TGTGCCAGCTCACAGGACCGAGAAAAACTGTTTTTT

clone_size: many
j_call: TRBJ2-5
v_call: TRBV7-8
d_call: TRBD2
cdr3_aa: CASKKLAGVETQYF
cdr3_nt: TGTGCCAGCAAGAAACTAGCGGGAGTTGAGACCCAGTACTTC

clone_size: many
j_call: TRBJ2-1
v_call: TRBV11-2
d_call: TRBD2
cdr3_aa: CASSQGTSGSKNEQFF
cdr3_nt: TGTGCCAGCAGTCAAGGGACTAGCGGGAGCAAGAATGAGCAGTTCTTC

clone_size: NA
j_call: TRBJ2-3
v_call: TRBV28
d_call: NA
cdr3_aa: CASMSLGFTDTQYF
cdr3_nt: TGTGCCAGCATGTCTTTGGGTTTTACAGATACGCAGTATTTT

clone_size: many
j_call: TRBJ2-7
v_call: TRBV11-2
d_call: NA
cdr3_aa: CASSLVLGGGYEQYF
cdr3_nt: TGTGCCAGCAGCTTAGTCCTCGGAGGGGGCTACGAGCAGTACTTC

clone_size: NA
j_call: TRBJ2-1
v_call: TRBV10-3
d_call: TRBD2
cdr3_aa: CAIRLAEDNEQFF
cdr3_nt: TGTGCCATCAGACTAGCGGAAGACAATGAGCAGTTCTTC

clone_size: many
j_call: TRBJ2-3
v_call: TRBV28
d_call: TRBD2
cdr3_aa: CASSLVGLAGGVNTQYF
cdr3_nt: TGTGCCAGCAGTTTAGTGGGACTAGCGGGGGGAGTGAATACGCAGTATTTT

clone_size: many
j_call: TRBJ2-3
v_call: TRBV12-3/TRBV12-4
d_call: NA
cdr3_aa: CASSLGEADTQYF
cdr3_nt: TGTGCCAGCAGTCTAGGGGAGGCAGATACGCAGTATTTT

clone_size: NA
j_call: TRBJ1-1
v_call: TRBV28
d_call: NA
cdr3_aa: CASNLGLKSTEAFF
cdr3_nt: TGTGCCAGCAATCTAGGACTGAAAAGCACTGAAGCTTTCTTT

clone_size: many
j_call: TRBJ2-1
v_call: TRBV7-9
d_call: TRBD1
cdr3_aa: CASSLTFGTGSSYNEQFF
cdr3_nt: TGTGCCAGCAGCTTAACGTTTGGGACAGGGAGCTCCTACAATGAGCAGTTCTTC

clone_size: many
j_call: TRBJ1-5
v_call: TRBV3-1
d_call: NA
cdr3_aa: CASSQDGPQGFPQPQHF
cdr3_nt: TGTGCCAGCAGCCAAGATGGTCCACAGGGCTTCCCTCAGCCCCAGCATTTT